Shown below are 29 T cell receptor beta chains from a single sample sequenced in a study of OX40 agonist ivuxolimab in advanced cancers. Measured with immunoSEQ multiplex PCR; TCRdb has only the in-frame clones, and not every one. The data hold fewer than 30,000 clones, with more than 60% observed a single time. Specimen: CD4+ or CD8+ T cells sorted from blood, collected in a trial of the OX40 agonist ivuxolimab. The receptor set was obtained from an adult with an advanced solid tumor such as melanoma, head and neck, liver or kidney cancer.

The V gene is TRBV30, the J gene TRBJ2-7; possibly TRBD1 for D (5 bases). Germline-derived CDR1 and CDR2 are GTSNPN and SVGIG (reference sequence). V lost 2 bases and J 3 bases, leaving 5 bases between the germline ends. This CDR3 is built from 11 residues. This chain's CDR3 is CAWSQGYEQYF. The CDR3 DNA reads as TGTGCCTGGAGTCAGGGCTACGAGCAGTACTTC.

The V gene is TRBV5-4, the J gene TRBJ1-2, with D perhaps matching TRBD1 (6 bases). The CDR3 runs 15 residues. Looked up from germline, CDR1 is SGHNT and CDR2 is YYREEE (reference sequence). The germline V and J ends were trimmed by 2 bases and 6 bases, with 17 bases remaining between them. CDR3 sequence (DNA): TGTGCCAGCAGCTTCCGGGACAACATTTTTGATGGCTACACCTTC. Protein: CASSFRDNIFDGYTF.

The rearrangement uses TRBV6-5 and TRBJ1-3; D might be TRBD1 (5 bases). CDR1 is MNHEY and CDR2 is SVGAGI in the germline V gene. V shed 2 bases and J shed 8 bases, with 13 bases lying between them. This CDR3 spans 14 amino acids. This CDR3 is CASSYGQGGYTIYF. The CDR3 coding sequence is TGTGCCAGCAGTTACGGGCAGGGCGGATACACCATATATTTT.

The V gene is TRBV6-5, the J gene TRBJ2-7; D perhaps matches TRBD1 (6 bases). Trimming removed 6 bases at V and 3 bases at J, with 18 bases between. This CDR3 spans 15 amino acids. The V gene's germline CDR1 is MNHEY and CDR2 SVGAGI. The CDR3: CASRYTLGQSYEQYF. CDR3 nucleotide sequence: TGTGCCAGCAGGTACACCCTCGGACAGAGCTACGAGCAGTACTTC.

The chain joins TRBV9 to TRBJ2-1; 10 bases line up with TRBD2. V was pared by 2 bases and J by 8 bases, with 7 bases of the junction left unmatched. Germline V gene data show CDR1 as SGDLS and CDR2 as YYNGEE. The CDR3 covers 15 residues. CDR3 sequence: CASSVSGGAVDEQFF. CDR3 sequence (DNA): TGTGCCAGCAGCGTGAGCGGGGGGGCGGTCGATGAGCAGTTCTTC.

The CDR3 sequence: CASSFGTVNQPQHF. In DNA, the CDR3 is TGTGCCAGCAGCTTCGGGACAGTTAATCAGCCCCAGCATTTT. The chain is built from TRBV7-2 and TRBJ1-5; the match to TRBD1 covers 7 bases. In germline, CDR1 is SGHTA, CDR2 FQGNSA. There are 14 residues in the CDR3. J lost 4 bases, V lost 3 bases, and 3 bases had no gene match.

The V and J genes are TRBV19 and TRBJ2-5; 10 bases are shared with TRBD2. The CDR3 contains 16 residues. Germline lookup yields CDR1 LNHDA and CDR2 SQIVND (reference sequence). V shed 3 bases, J shed 0 bases, and the junction held 4 bases outside the gene matches. As DNA, the CDR3 is TGTGCCAGTAGTATGGGACTAGCGTTGTACCAAGAGACCCAGTACTTC. Translating gives CASSMGLALYQETQYF.

The rearrangement joins TRBV6-1 to TRBJ1-1, with D maybe TRBD1 (6 bases). Germline V lookup: CDR1 MNHNS, CDR2 SASEGT. V lost 8 bases, J lost 4 bases, and 8 bases lay in between. This CDR3 is built from 11 residues. The CDR3 coding sequence is TGTGCCAGCCTCAGGGGCACTGAAGCTTTCTTT. Its protein product is CASLRGTEAFF.

The chain recombines TRBV9 with TRBJ2-7; D tentatively reads TRBD1 or TRBD2 (6 bases each). V lost 1 base to trimming and J lost 5 bases, with 10 bases between them. CDR1 is SGDLS and CDR2 is YYNGEE in the germline V gene. This CDR3 is 13 amino acids long. CDR3 DNA sequence: TGTGCCAGCAGCGTAACGGGGGCGGACGAGCAGTACTTC. Translation: CASSVTGADEQYF.

The chain couples TRBV4-3 to TRBJ2-4, with D possibly matching TRBD2 (6 bases). Germline V gene data show CDR1 as LGHNA and CDR2 as YSLEER. The CDR3 has 18 residues. The V end lost 0 bases, the J end lost 0 bases, and 15 bases lay between the germline ends. This chain's CDR3 is CASSQDFVAGRAKNIQYF. CDR3 nucleotide sequence: TGCGCCAGCAGCCAAGATTTTGTGGCGGGGCGAGCCAAAAACATTCAGTACTTC.

V and J are TRBV7-9 and TRBJ1-2, with no clear D. This CDR3 has 10 residues. CDR1 is SEHNR, CDR2 FQNEAQ, per germline (reference sequence). Trimming took 2 bases from V and 10 from J, leaving 5 bases between them. CDR3 in amino acids: CASSLSTYTF. As DNA, the CDR3 is TGTGCCAGCAGCTTATCGACCTACACCTTC.

V gene TRBV19 combines with J gene TRBJ1-1, with a tentative D call TRBD1 (6 bases). The CDR3 sequence is 13 residues long. V dropped 5 bases and J dropped 4 bases, with 11 bases sitting between them. The germline gives CDR1 LNHDA, CDR2 SQIVND (reference sequence). In DNA, the CDR3 is TGTGCCAGTAGTGCAGGGGTGGTCACTGAAGCTTTCTTT. It is translated as CASSAGVVTEAFF.

This chain joins TRBV9 and TRBJ1-4; weak D call: TRBD1 (6 bases). Germline CDR1 and CDR2: SGDLS and YYNGEE. This CDR3 region has 15 residues. Trimming shortened V by 0 bases and J by 7 bases, and 13 bases separated the two germline ends. The DNA for the CDR3 is TGTGCCAGCAGCGTAGGTTGGGGGCGTGTTGAAAAACTGTTTTTT. Its protein is CASSVGWGRVEKLFF.

The J gene is TRBJ2-7, the V gene TRBV13, with D hard to call. This CDR3 contains 14 residues. Germline V gene lookup returns CDR1 PRHDT and CDR2 FYEKMQ (reference sequence). Trimming cost V 1 base and J 1 base, with 8 bases left between them. CDR3 DNA: TGTGCCAGCAGCTTAGTGGCCGATTCCTACGAGCAGTACTTC. Translated: CASSLVADSYEQYF.

V usage is TRBV6-5 and J usage is TRBJ1-2, with 7 bases aligning to TRBD1. Germline CDR1 and CDR2: MNHEY and SVGAGI. The CDR3 length is 15 residues. The ends lost 5 bases at V and 3 bases at J; junction bases unmatched: 9. The CDR3 nucleotides are TGTGCCAGCAGTCCAACTTCCGGGACAGACTATGGCTACACCTTC. It translates to CASSPTSGTDYGYTF.

The rearrangement joins TRBV6-4 to TRBJ2-1; 7 nucleotides align to TRBD2. The CDR3 consists of 15 residues. With V trimmed by 3 bases and J by 0 bases, 2 bases remained unmatched. Germline CDR1 is MRHNA and CDR2 is SNTAGT. The CDR3: CASSDRGDSYNEQFF. CDR3 in DNA: TGTGCCAGCAGTGATCGGGGGGACTCCTACAATGAGCAGTTCTTC.

This clone was observed once. The chain joins TRBV6-1 to TRBJ2-1; the D gene is possibly TRBD1 (5 bases). V lost 2 bases to trimming and J lost 4 bases, with 15 bases between them. CDR1 is MNHNS and CDR2 is SASEGT in the germline V gene. The CDR3 runs 16 residues. CDR3 amino acids: CASSELGREGYNEQFF. The CDR3 coding sequence is TGTGCCAGCAGTGAACTGGGCAGGGAAGGATACAATGAGCAGTTCTTC.

The chain is built from TRBV19 and TRBJ2-1, with a possible D match to TRBD1 (6 bases). Germline values: CDR1 LNHDA, CDR2 SQIVND (reference sequence). Trimming took off 2 bases at V and 4 bases at J, with 12 bases between the two ends. The CDR3 extends over 15 amino acids. The CDR3 DNA follows: TGTGCCAGTAGTATATGGACAGACGATTACAATGAGCAGTTCTTC. Translation: CASSIWTDDYNEQFF.

This clone has just one count. The chain couples TRBV5-1 to TRBJ1-1; D uncertain. This CDR3 contains 12 residues. Trimming shortened V by 0 bases and J by 7 bases, and 7 bases separated the two germline ends. CDR1 and CDR2 (germline): SGHRS, YFSETQ. The CDR3 coding sequence is TGCGCCAGCAGCTTGGAACACAGTGAAGCTTTCTTT. Amino acid sequence: CASSLEHSEAFF.

In this sample, this clone turned up once. The chain is built from TRBV10-3 and TRBJ2-7; weak D call: TRBD2 (6 bases). This CDR3 region has 14 residues. Germline V gives CDR1 ENHRY, CDR2 SYGVKD. Trimming stripped 0 bases from V and 2 bases from J, with 8 bases between. CDR3 nucleotides: TGTGCCATCAGTGAGTCGGGGGGTCCCTACGAGCAGTACTTC. This codes for CAISESGGPYEQYF.

The V and J genes are TRBV29-1 and TRBJ1-1; D perhaps matches TRBD1 (6 bases). Trimming stripped 5 bases from V and 4 bases from J, with 23 bases between. This CDR3 spans 16 amino acids. Germline lookup yields CDR1 SQVTM and CDR2 ANQGSEA. The CDR3 bases are TGCAGCGTTCTAGGGGCCGCAGGGGTATCTTCCACTGAAGCTTTCTTT. Translation: CSVLGAAGVSSTEAFF.

In its sample, this clone was seen once. The chain employs TRBV4-3 and TRBJ2-5; possible D gene TRBD1, 6 bases. The CDR3 covers 15 residues. Trimming removed 1 base from V and 0 bases from J, with 9 bases in between. The germline V gene has CDR1 LGHNA and CDR2 YSLEER. The chain's CDR3 is CASSQGEGDQETQYF. The CDR3 coding sequence is TGCGCCAGCAGCCAAGGCGAGGGGGACCAAGAGACCCAGTACTTC.

The CDR3 DNA reads as TGTGCCAGCAGGTCGTGGGGGGTGAACACTGAAGCTTTCTTT. It translates to CASRSWGVNTEAFF. The chain uses TRBV27 and TRBJ1-1, with TRBD1 as a possible D gene (5 bases). The germline gives CDR1 MNHEY, CDR2 SMNVEV (reference sequence). CDR3 length: 14 amino acids. Trimming took off 6 bases at V and 0 bases at J, with 11 bases between the two ends.

Concerning this clone: In the same sample, other DNA sequences code for this CDR3. CDR3 coding DNA: TGTGCCAGCAGCCGAGGGGGGACTGAAGCTTTCTTT. It yields the protein CASSRGGTEAFF. This chain uses TRBV6-5 with TRBJ1-1; possible D gene TRBD1, 6 bases. V was pared by 6 bases and J by 5 bases, with 10 bases between. CDR3 length: 12 residues. The germline V gene encodes CDR1 MNHEY and CDR2 SVGAGI.

This sequence joins TRBV5-5 and TRBJ2-7; D is tentatively TRBD1 or TRBD2 (5 bases each). The CDR3 contains 16 residues. Trimming shortened V by 4 bases and J by 0 bases, and 17 bases separated the two germline ends. The germline CDR1 and CDR2 sequences are SGHKS and YYEKEE (reference sequence). CDR3 loop: CASSPGLRGSSYEQYF. DNA of the CDR3: TGTGCCAGCAGCCCCGGGTTGAGGGGAAGCTCCTACGAGCAGTACTTC.

The rearrangement uses TRBV27 and TRBJ1-6, with D perhaps matching TRBD1 (6 bases). This CDR3 is 14 amino acids long. Trimming took off 0 bases at V and 10 bases at J, with 10 bases between the two ends. CDR1 is MNHEY and CDR2 is SMNVEV in the germline V gene (reference sequence). CDR3 coding DNA: TGTGCCAGCAGTTTATCAGTAGGGGGGTCACCCCTCCACTTT. Its protein product is CASSLSVGGSPLHF.

This clone is medium-sized (0.01 to 0.1%) within its sample. This chain uses TRBV6-5 with TRBJ2-2, with a possible D match to TRBD1 (6 bases). Germline CDR1 is MNHEY and CDR2 is SVGAGI. This CDR3 spans 16 amino acids. The V end was cut by 0 bases, the J end by 4 bases, with 12 bases between. CDR3 sequence: CASSYSGRGVTGELFF. The DNA of the CDR3 is TGTGCCAGCAGTTACTCCGGCAGGGGCGTCACCGGGGAGCTGTTTTTT.

This clone has a handful of counts. This chain connects TRBV27 to TRBJ2-1; 11 nucleotides align to TRBD2. The CDR3 is 16 residues long. The trim removed 6 bases at V and 2 bases at J, leaving 6 bases unmatched. Germline V lookup: CDR1 MNHEY, CDR2 SMNVEV (reference sequence). DNA for the CDR3: TGTGCCAGCAGCCCCACACTAGCGGGGGCCTACAATGAGCAGTTCTTC. This sequence encodes CASSPTLAGAYNEQFF.

The rearrangement links TRBV5-4 to TRBJ1-6; D is uncertain. The germline V and J ends were trimmed by 4 bases and 6 bases, with 17 bases remaining between them. This CDR3 spans 16 amino acids. The germline CDR1 and CDR2 sequences are SGHNT and YYREEE (reference sequence). CDR3 coding DNA: TGTGCCAGCAGCCACGGACTCAGCGAGGCTAATTCACCCCTCCACTTT. This sequence encodes CASSHGLSEANSPLHF.